Listed below are T cell receptor beta chains from one sample, sequenced in a study of blood T cell repertoires in COVID-19. Produced via immunoSEQ multiplex PCR; TCRdb's table is partial and in-frame only. The sample carries about half a million clones, 80% to 90% recorded once. Sample: peripheral blood. The receptors were sampled from a human donor in a cohort sampled during active COVID-19. Each CDR3 is given without its conserved first and last residue.

v_call: TRBV19; cdr3_length: 11; cdr3_aa: AVSRGTGNTIY
v_call: TRBV6-2/TRBV6-3; cdr3_length: 11; cdr3_aa: ASSPRQGGGYT
v_call: TRBV30; cdr3_length: 16; cdr3_aa: AWSHRDRRVPVMDEQY
v_call: TRBV18; cdr3_length: 10; cdr3_aa: ASSQNREGYT
v_call: TRBV3-1/TRBV3-2; cdr3_length: 12; cdr3_aa: ASSQGFGTMGYT
v_call: TRBV28; cdr3_length: 14; cdr3_aa: ASSFQSGGVINEQF
v_call: TRBV9; cdr3_length: 12; cdr3_aa: ASSPPLRQETQY
v_call: TRBV6-5; cdr3_length: 11; cdr3_aa: ASTRRENEKLF
v_call: TRBV6-5; cdr3_length: 14; cdr3_aa: ASSYRWGVGINEQF
v_call: TRBV7-9; cdr3_length: 12; cdr3_aa: ASSSTSGGYEQY
v_call: TRBV5-1; cdr3_length: 14; cdr3_aa: ASSIPTGGSGNTIY
v_call: TRBV6-5; cdr3_length: 14; cdr3_aa: ASSYKRPGSYNEQF